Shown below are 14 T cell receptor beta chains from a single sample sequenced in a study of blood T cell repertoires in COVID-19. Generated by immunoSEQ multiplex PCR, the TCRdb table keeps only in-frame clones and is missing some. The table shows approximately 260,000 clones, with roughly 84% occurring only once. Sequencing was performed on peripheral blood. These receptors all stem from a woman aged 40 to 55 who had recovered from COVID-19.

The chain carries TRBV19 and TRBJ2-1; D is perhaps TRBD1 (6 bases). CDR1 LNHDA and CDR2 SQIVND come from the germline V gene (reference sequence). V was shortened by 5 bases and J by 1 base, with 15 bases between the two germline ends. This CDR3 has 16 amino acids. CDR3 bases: TGTGCCAGTAGTGGACCTGGCAGGGGATCCTACAATGAGCAGTTCTTC. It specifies CASSGPGRGSYNEQFF.

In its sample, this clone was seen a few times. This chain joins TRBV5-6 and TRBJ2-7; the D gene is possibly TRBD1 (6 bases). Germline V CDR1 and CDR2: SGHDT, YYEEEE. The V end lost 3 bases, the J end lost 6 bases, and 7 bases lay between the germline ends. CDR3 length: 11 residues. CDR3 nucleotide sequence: TGTGCCAGCAGCTCCAGGGGCGAGCAGTACTTC. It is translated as CASSSRGEQYF.

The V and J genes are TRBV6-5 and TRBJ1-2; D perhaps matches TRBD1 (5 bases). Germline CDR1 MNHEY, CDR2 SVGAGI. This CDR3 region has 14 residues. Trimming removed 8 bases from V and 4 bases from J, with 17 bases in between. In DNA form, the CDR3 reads TGTGCCAGCCGACCCCCAGGACATGGCTATGGCTACACCTTC. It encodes CASRPPGHGYGYTF.

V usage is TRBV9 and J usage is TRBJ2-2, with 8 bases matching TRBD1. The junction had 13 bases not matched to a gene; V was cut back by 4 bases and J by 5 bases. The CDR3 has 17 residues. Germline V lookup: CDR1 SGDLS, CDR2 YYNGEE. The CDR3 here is CASSPRGQDRNTGELFF. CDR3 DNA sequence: TGTGCCAGCAGCCCCCGGGGACAGGACCGAAATACCGGGGAGCTGTTTTTT.

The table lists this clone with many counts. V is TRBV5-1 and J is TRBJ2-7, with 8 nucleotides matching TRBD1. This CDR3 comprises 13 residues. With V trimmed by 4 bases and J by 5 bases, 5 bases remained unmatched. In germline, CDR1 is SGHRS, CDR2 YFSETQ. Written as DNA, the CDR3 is TGCGCCAGCAGCGGGACAGGTGCCAACGAGCAGTACTTC. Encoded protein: CASSGTGANEQYF. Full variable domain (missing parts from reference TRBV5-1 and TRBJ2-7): KAGVTQTPRYLIKTRGQQVTLSCSPISGHRSVSWYQQTPGQGLQFLFEYFSETQRNKGNFPGRFSGRQFSNSRSEMNVSTLELGDSALYLCASSGTGANEQYFGPGTRLTVT.

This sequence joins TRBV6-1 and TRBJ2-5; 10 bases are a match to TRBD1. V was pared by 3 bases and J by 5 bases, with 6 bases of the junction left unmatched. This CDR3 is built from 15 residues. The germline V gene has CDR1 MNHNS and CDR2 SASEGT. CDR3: CASSETGGGRETQYF. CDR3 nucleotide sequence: TGTGCCAGCAGTGAGACAGGGGGCGGACGGGAGACCCAGTACTTC.

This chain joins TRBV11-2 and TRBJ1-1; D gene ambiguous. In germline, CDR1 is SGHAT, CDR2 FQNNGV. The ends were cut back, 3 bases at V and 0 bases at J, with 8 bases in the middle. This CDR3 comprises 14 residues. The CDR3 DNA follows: TGTGCCAGCAGCTTCAAACAGATGAACACTGAAGCTTTCTTT. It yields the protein CASSFKQMNTEAFF.

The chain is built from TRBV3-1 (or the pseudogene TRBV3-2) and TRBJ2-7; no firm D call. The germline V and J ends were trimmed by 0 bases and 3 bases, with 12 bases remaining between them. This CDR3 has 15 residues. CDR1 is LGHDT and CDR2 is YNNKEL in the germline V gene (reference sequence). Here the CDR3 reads CASSQDSVLVYEQYF. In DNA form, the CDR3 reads TGTGCCAGCAGCCAAGATTCGGTTCTTGTCTACGAGCAGTACTTC.

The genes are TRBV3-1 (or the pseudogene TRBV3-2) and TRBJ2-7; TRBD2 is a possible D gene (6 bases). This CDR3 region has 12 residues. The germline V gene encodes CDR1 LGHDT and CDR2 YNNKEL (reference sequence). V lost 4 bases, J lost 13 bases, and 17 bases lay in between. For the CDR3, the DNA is TGTGCCAGCAGCCCTGGACGCCAGGGACTCTACTTC. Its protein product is CASSPGRQGLYF.

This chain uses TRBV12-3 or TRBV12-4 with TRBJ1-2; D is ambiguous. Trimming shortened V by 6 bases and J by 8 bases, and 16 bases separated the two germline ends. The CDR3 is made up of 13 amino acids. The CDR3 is CASRPPASRGYTF. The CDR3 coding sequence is TGTGCCAGCAGACCCCCGGCGTCGCGGGGCTACACCTTC.

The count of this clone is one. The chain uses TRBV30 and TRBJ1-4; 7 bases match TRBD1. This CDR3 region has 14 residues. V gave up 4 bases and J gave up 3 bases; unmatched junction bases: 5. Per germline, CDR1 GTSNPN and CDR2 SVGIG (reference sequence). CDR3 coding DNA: TGTGCCTGGACACGGGGACAGCCTAATGAAAAACTGTTTTTT. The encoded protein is CAWTRGQPNEKLFF.

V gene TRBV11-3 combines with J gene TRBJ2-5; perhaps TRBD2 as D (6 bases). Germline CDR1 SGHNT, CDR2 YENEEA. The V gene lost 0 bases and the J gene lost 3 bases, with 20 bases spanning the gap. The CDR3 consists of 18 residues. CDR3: CASSLDRIAPGSEETQYF. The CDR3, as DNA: TGTGCCAGCAGCTTAGATCGTATCGCCCCCGGGAGCGAAGAGACCCAGTACTTC. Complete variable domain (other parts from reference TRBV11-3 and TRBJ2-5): EAGVVQSPRYKIIEKKQPVAFWCNPISGHNTLYWYLQNLGQGPELLIRYENEEAVDDSQLPKDRFSAERLKGVDSTLKIQPAELGDSAVYLCASSLDRIAPGSEETQYFGPGTRLLVL.

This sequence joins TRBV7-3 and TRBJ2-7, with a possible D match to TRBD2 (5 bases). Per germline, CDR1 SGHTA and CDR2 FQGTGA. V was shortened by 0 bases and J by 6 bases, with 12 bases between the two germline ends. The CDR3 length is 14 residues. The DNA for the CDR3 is TGTGCCAGCAGCTTAACGGGCGGGCCGGGCGAGCAGTACTTC. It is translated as CASSLTGGPGEQYF. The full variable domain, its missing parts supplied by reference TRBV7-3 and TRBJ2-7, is GAGVSQTPSNKVTEKGKYVELRCDPISGHTALYWYRQSLGQGPEFLIYFQGTGAADDSGLPNDRFFAVRPEGSVSTLKIQRTERGDSAVYLCASSLTGGPGEQYFGPGTRLTVT.

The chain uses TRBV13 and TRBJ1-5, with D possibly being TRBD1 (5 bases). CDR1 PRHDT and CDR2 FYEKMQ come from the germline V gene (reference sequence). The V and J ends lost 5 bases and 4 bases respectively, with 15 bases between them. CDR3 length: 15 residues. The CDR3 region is CASSQAGVGNQPQHF. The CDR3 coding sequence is TGTGCCAGCAGCCAGGCGGGGGTCGGGAATCAGCCCCAGCATTTT. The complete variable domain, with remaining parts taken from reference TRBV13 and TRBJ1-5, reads AAGVIQSPRHLIKEKRETATLKCYPIPRHDTVYWYQQGPGQDPQFLISFYEKMQSDKGSIPDRFSAQQFSDYHSELNMSSLELGDSALYFCASSQAGVGNQPQHFGDGTRLSIL.